The 22 T cell receptor beta chains given below trace back to one sample, sequenced in a study of blood T cell repertoires in COVID-19. Assay: immunoSEQ multiplex PCR; the TCRdb copy retains only in-frame clones and omits some. The sample contains roughly 70,000 clones, roughly 89% of which appear only once. Sample: peripheral blood. Receptors originate from a woman aged 45-60 years with active COVID-19.

The chain combines TRBV14 with TRBJ2-1, with D uncertain. Germline loops: CDR1 SGHDN, CDR2 FVKESK. V was pared by 1 base and J by 0 bases, with 10 bases between. This CDR3 has 16 amino acids. This CDR3 reads CASSQVGSNSYNEQFF. CDR3 in DNA: TGTGCCAGCAGCCAAGTCGGTAGCAACTCCTACAATGAGCAGTTCTTC.

This rearrangement joins TRBV7-3 to TRBJ2-1, with D possibly being TRBD2 (6 bases). Germline V gives CDR1 SGHTA, CDR2 FQGTGA. This CDR3 comprises 12 residues. Trimming removed 2 bases from V and 12 bases from J, with 11 bases in between. This CDR3 is CASSLGGGAQFF. Here the CDR3 DNA reads TGTGCCAGCAGCTTAGGTGGAGGGGCGCAGTTCTTC.

The chain couples TRBV11-2 to TRBJ1-3; 10 bases line up with TRBD1. Germline assignment: CDR1 SGHAT and CDR2 FQNNGV. V shed 4 bases, J shed 5 bases, and the junction held 2 bases outside the gene matches. This CDR3 has 14 residues. CDR3 coding DNA: TGTGCCAGCAGCTGGACAGGGGGGCGAAACACCATATATTTT. As protein: CASSWTGGRNTIYF.

V gene TRBV27 combines with J gene TRBJ2-3; D possibly corresponds to TRBD2 (6 bases). Germline V gives CDR1 MNHEY, CDR2 SMNVEV (reference sequence). This CDR3 spans 14 amino acids. V lost 4 bases and J lost 0, with 8 bases in between. Here the CDR3 DNA reads TGTGCCAGCAGTTATGGGGGGAGCACAGATACGCAGTATTTT. The encoded protein is CASSYGGSTDTQYF.

The V call is TRBV12-3 or TRBV12-4, the J call TRBJ1-1; no clear D. Trimming took off 0 bases at V and 7 bases at J, with 9 bases between the two ends. There are 13 residues in the CDR3. The CDR3 loop is CASSLAQKSEAFF. DNA for the CDR3: TGTGCCAGCAGTTTAGCCCAAAAGAGTGAAGCTTTCTTT.

The V gene is TRBV12-3 or TRBV12-4, the J gene TRBJ1-5, with D tentatively TRBD1 (6 bases). The CDR3 runs 13 residues. V shed 4 bases and J shed 5 bases, with 9 bases lying between them. The CDR3 is CASSWHRDQPQHF. The CDR3 nucleotides are TGTGCCAGCAGTTGGCACAGGGATCAGCCCCAGCATTTT.

This clone was recorded once. J is TRBJ2-1 and V is TRBV18; TRBD2 matches 10 bases. CDR3 length: 16 residues. The germline CDR1 and CDR2 sequences are KGHSH and LQKENI. V gave up 0 bases and J gave up 6 bases; unmatched junction bases: 5. For the CDR3, the DNA is TGTGCCAGCTCACCACCGCAGACTAGCGGGCCCAATGAGCAGTTCTTC. It encodes CASSPPQTSGPNEQFF.

This chain connects TRBV7-3 to TRBJ2-3, with TRBD2 matching 9 bases. V lost 5 bases to trimming and J lost 1 base; unmatched junction nucleotides: 7. Per germline, CDR1 SGHTA and CDR2 FQGTGA. The CDR3 loop spans 16 amino acids. The CDR3 DNA reads as TGTGCCAGCAGCACCGTAGCGGGAGCCGGCACAGATACGCAGTATTTT. Protein sequence: CASSTVAGAGTDTQYF. Drawing the rest from reference TRBV7-3 and TRBJ2-3, the complete variable domain is GAGVSQTPSNKVTEKGKYVELRCDPISGHTALYWYRQSLGQGPEFLIYFQGTGAADDSGLPNDRFFAVRPEGSVSTLKIQRTERGDSAVYLCASSTVAGAGTDTQYFGPGTRLTVL.

The chain is built from TRBV19 and TRBJ1-5; no clear D gene. Looked up from germline, CDR1 is LNHDA and CDR2 is SQIVND (reference sequence). The germline V and J ends were trimmed by 1 base and 4 bases, with 8 bases remaining between them. The CDR3 is 14 amino acids. The CDR3 is CASSIGQNNQPQHF. As DNA, the CDR3 is TGTGCCAGTAGTATAGGGCAGAATAATCAGCCCCAGCATTTT. The full variable domain, with the rest looked up from reference TRBV19 and TRBJ1-5, is DGGITQSPKYLFRKEGQNVTLSCEQNLNHDAMYWYRQDPGQGLRLIYYSQIVNDFQKGDIAEGYSVSREKKESFPLTVTSAQKNPTAFYLCASSIGQNNQPQHFGDGTRLSIL.

This chain uses TRBV19 with TRBJ2-3, with 7 nucleotides matching TRBD1. The CDR3 contains 14 residues. V gave up 7 bases and J gave up 0 bases; unmatched junction bases: 4. CDR1 and CDR2 (germline): LNHDA, SQIVND (reference sequence). CDR3 nucleotides: TGTGCCAGTACCACAGGGGCTAGCACAGATACGCAGTATTTT. Its protein is CASTTGASTDTQYF.

V gene TRBV11-2 combines with J gene TRBJ2-5, with TRBD2 identical over 8 bases. J gave up 5 bases and V 5 bases, and 10 bases lay outside the gene matches. Germline CDR1 SGHAT, CDR2 FQNNGV. The CDR3 is 15 residues long. The DNA of the CDR3 is TGTGCCAGCAGCCCCCGGCAGGGGACTAGGGAGACCCAGTACTTC. Its translation is CASSPRQGTRETQYF.

The CDR3 DNA follows: TGTGCCAGCAGCTCAGACAGGTCCAATACGCAGTATTTT. Protein sequence: CASSSDRSNTQYF. This rearrangement joins TRBV11-2 to TRBJ2-3; possibly TRBD1 for D (6 bases). V lost 4 bases to trimming and J lost 7 bases, with 12 bases between them. Germline CDR1 reads SGHAT; CDR2 reads FQNNGV. This CDR3 contains 13 residues.

CDR3 amino acids: CASTPAGQGTDTQYF. The CDR3, as DNA: TGTGCCAGCACGCCCGCCGGACAGGGCACAGATACGCAGTATTTT. This chain uses TRBV19 with TRBJ2-3; the match to TRBD1 covers 7 bases. Trimming at V came to 9 bases and at J to 1 base, leaving 10 bases not matched to a gene. This CDR3 is 15 amino acids long. Germline V gene lookup returns CDR1 LNHDA and CDR2 SQIVND (reference sequence).

The J gene is TRBJ1-5, the V gene TRBV27, with D perhaps matching TRBD1 (5 bases). The germline V and J ends were trimmed by 6 bases and 0 bases, with 12 bases remaining between them. This CDR3 comprises 15 residues. Germline loops: CDR1 MNHEY, CDR2 SMNVEV (reference sequence). CDR3 region: CASRADSYSNQPQHF. The CDR3 DNA reads TGTGCCAGCAGGGCCGACAGTTATAGCAATCAGCCCCAGCATTTT.

The rearrangement uses TRBV6-6 and TRBJ1-3; D gene ambiguous. With 6 bases removed from V and 8 bases from J, the gap between germline ends came to 17 bases. This CDR3 comprises 14 residues. The V gene's germline CDR1 is MNHNY and CDR2 SVGAGI (reference sequence). DNA for the CDR3: TGTGCCAGCAGCCCGAGGCCATCAGCGGACACCATATATTTT. Encoded protein: CASSPRPSADTIYF.

V is TRBV6-2 or TRBV6-3 and J is TRBJ1-2, with TRBD1 as a possible D gene (6 bases). The CDR3 is 13 amino acids. Germline V gene data show CDR1 as MNHEY and CDR2 as SVGEGT. V lost 5 bases, J lost 7 bases, and 14 bases lay in between. The CDR3 loop reads CASSLKQGGGYTF. Written as DNA, the CDR3 is TGTGCCAGCAGTCTTAAACAGGGCGGTGGCTACACCTTC.

The genes are TRBV28 and TRBJ2-5; weak D call: TRBD1 (6 bases). Germline assignment: CDR1 MDHEN and CDR2 SYDVKM. Trimming took 3 bases from V and 4 from J, leaving 12 bases between them. This CDR3 region has 14 residues. DNA of the CDR3: TGTGCCAGCAGTTTGCAGGGGTTTGTAGAGACCCAGTACTTC. Residues: CASSLQGFVETQYF. Drawing the rest from reference TRBV28 and TRBJ2-5, the complete variable domain is DVKVTQSSRYLVKRTGEKVFLECVQDMDHENMFWYRQDPGLGLRLIYFSYDVKMKEKGDIPEGYSVSREKKERFSLILESASTNQTSMYLCASSLQGFVETQYFGPGTRLLVL.

The chain links TRBV30 to TRBJ2-3; D may be TRBD2 (7 bases). This CDR3 comprises 13 residues. Germline lookup yields CDR1 GTSNPN and CDR2 SVGIG (reference sequence). Trimming removed 5 bases at V and 4 bases at J, with 13 bases between. CDR3 nucleotide sequence: TGTGCCTGGGGACTAGGGGGGGCAGATACGCAGTATTTT. It translates to CAWGLGGADTQYF.

The chain couples TRBV11-3 to TRBJ2-1; 11 nucleotides agree with TRBD2. The CDR3 runs to 17 residues. Trimming at V came to 4 bases and at J to 5 bases, leaving 10 bases not matched to a gene. Per germline, CDR1 SGHNT and CDR2 YENEEA. CDR3 region: CASSSQTSGNTNNEQFF. In nucleotides, the CDR3 is TGTGCCAGCAGCTCTCAGACTAGCGGGAATACTAACAATGAGCAGTTCTTC.

Written as DNA, the CDR3 is TGTGCCAGCAGCCAGGGACAGGGGGCAGGCTATGGCTACACCTTC. It translates to CASSQGQGAGYGYTF. The V call is TRBV5-4, the J call TRBJ1-2; 12 positions match TRBD1. Germline CDR1 and CDR2: SGHNT and YYREEE (reference sequence). Unmatched junction bases numbered 5, after V lost 4 bases and J lost 4 bases. CDR3 length: 15 residues.

This clone was counted a few times. The chain links TRBV7-2 to TRBJ2-1; TRBD2 matches 7 bases. Germline loops: CDR1 SGHTA, CDR2 FQGNSA. V lost 1 base to trimming and J lost 3 bases; unmatched junction nucleotides: 6. The CDR3 covers 16 residues. This CDR3 is CASSLVRLAVYNEQFF. DNA of the CDR3: TGTGCCAGCAGCTTAGTAAGGCTAGCGGTCTACAATGAGCAGTTCTTC.

The rearrangement uses TRBV7-2 and TRBJ2-1; 9 bases map to TRBD2. CDR1 SGHTA and CDR2 FQGNSA come from the germline V gene. V was clipped by 1 base and J by 7 bases; unmatched bases: 8. CDR3 length: 16 residues. This CDR3 is CASSLDVSAGGNEQFF. In DNA form, the CDR3 reads TGTGCCAGCAGCTTAGATGTTTCGGCGGGAGGGAATGAGCAGTTCTTC. The full variable domain, with the rest looked up from reference TRBV7-2 and TRBJ2-1, is GAGVSQSPSNKVTEKGKDVELRCDPISGHTALYWYRQSLGQGLEFLIYFQGNSAPDKSGLPSDRFSAERTGGSVSTLTIQRTQQEDSAVYLCASSLDVSAGGNEQFFGPGTRLTVL.